The clone carrying this T cell receptor (beta chain) was detected ten times or more. The CDR3 loop spans 15 amino acids. Trimming pared 2 bases from V and 5 bases from J, leaving 16 bases between. This specimen belongs to a study of neurological immune-mediated disorders. Synthesis of cDNA was performed by 5'RACE using 10-nucleotide random UMIs. One entry per CDR3 protein results from TCRdb running MiXCR on the 5' RACE reads. The sample has tens of thousands of distinct CDR3 sequences, about 5% seen once; the top ten hold around 2.3%. The sample was PBMCs. J is TRBJ2-7 and V is TRBV12-3 or TRBV12-4; D not certain. The TCR comes from a woman aged 30 to 39 with multiple sclerosis. The CDR3 reads CASSLSGKLRNEQYF. In DNA, the CDR3 is TGTGCCAGCAGTTTATCCGGCAAACTAAGGAACGAGCAGTACTTC.